Listed below are T cell receptor beta chains from one sample, sequenced in a study of blood T cell repertoires in COVID-19. Assay used: immunoSEQ multiplex PCR; TCRdb lists only in-frame clones, some missing. Of tens of thousands of clones listed, 90% are singletons. Sample: peripheral blood. The receptors were gathered from a man between 45 and 60 years old with active COVID-19. The CDR3 runs from the conserved cysteine through the conserved F or W. D genes are given only for firm matches. Clone size is stated in some rows and not others, as once, few, many or a class when expanded.

clone size: once; D gene: NA; J gene: TRBJ2-1; V gene: TRBV9; CDR3 DNA: TGTGCCAGCAGCGTAGTATTAGCGTACAATGAGCAGTTCTTC; CDR3 protein: CASSVVLAYNEQFF
clone size: NA; D gene: TRBD1; J gene: TRBJ1-6; V gene: TRBV11-2; CDR3 DNA: TGTGCCAGCAGCTTAGATTTCAGTGGACAGGGGTCCGCACCCCTCCACTTT; CDR3 protein: CASSLDFSGQGSAPLHF
clone size: NA; D gene: TRBD1; J gene: TRBJ1-4; V gene: TRBV24-1; CDR3 DNA: TGTGCCACCAGTGACGGGACAGGGGTAGGAACTAATGAAAAACTGTTTTTT; CDR3 protein: CATSDGTGVGTNEKLFF
clone size: NA; D gene: TRBD1; J gene: TRBJ2-7; V gene: TRBV2; CDR3 DNA: TGTGCCAGCAGTGATTACAGGGGCGAGCAGTACTTC; CDR3 protein: CASSDYRGEQYF
clone size: NA; D gene: NA; J gene: TRBJ1-1; V gene: TRBV7-2; CDR3 DNA: TGTGCCAGCAGCTACTACAGGGAACCTGAAGCTTTCTTT; CDR3 protein: CASSYYREPEAFF
clone size: NA; D gene: TRBD2; J gene: TRBJ2-7; V gene: TRBV10-3; CDR3 DNA: TGTGCCATCACCTCAGGACTAGCGGGGTCCAACGAGCAGTACTTC; CDR3 protein: CAITSGLAGSNEQYF
clone size: NA; D gene: TRBD1; J gene: TRBJ2-2; V gene: TRBV7-9; CDR3 DNA: TGTGCCAGCAGCTCGCGGGACAGGGCTACCGGGGAGCTGTTTTTT; CDR3 protein: CASSSRDRATGELFF
clone size: NA; D gene: TRBD1; J gene: TRBJ1-2; V gene: TRBV5-4; CDR3 DNA: TGTGCCAGCAGCTTCACCCGGGACAGGGTAACCCCCGGGAGCTACACCTTC; CDR3 protein: CASSFTRDRVTPGSYTF
clone size: few; D gene: TRBD1; J gene: TRBJ1-6; V gene: TRBV28; CDR3 DNA: TGTGCCAGCACCACGGGACAGGGATACTCACCCCTCCACTTT; CDR3 protein: CASTTGQGYSPLHF
clone size: NA; D gene: NA; J gene: TRBJ1-1; V gene: TRBV19; CDR3 DNA: TGTGCCAGTAGTTCAAGGACTGCGGGATTCTTT; CDR3 protein: CASSSRTAGFF
clone size: NA; D gene: NA; J gene: TRBJ1-5; V gene: TRBV29-1; CDR3 DNA: TGCAGCGCTTCGGGGGATAATCAGCCCCAGCATTTT; CDR3 protein: CSASGDNQPQHF
clone size: NA; D gene: NA; J gene: TRBJ1-2; V gene: TRBV27; CDR3 DNA: TGTGCCAGCAGTTTATCGAGGGCAGGGGATGGCTTTGGCTACACCTTC; CDR3 protein: CASSLSRAGDGFGYTF
clone size: once; D gene: NA; J gene: TRBJ2-1; V gene: TRBV6-4; CDR3 DNA: TGTGCCAGCAGTGACTCTGGGCAGAATGAGCAGTTCTTC; CDR3 protein: CASSDSGQNEQFF
clone size: NA; D gene: NA; J gene: TRBJ1-1; V gene: TRBV19; CDR3 DNA: TGTGCCAGTATCCAAGGGGTGGGCACTGAAGCTTTCTTT; CDR3 protein: CASIQGVGTEAFF
clone size: NA; D gene: TRBD2; J gene: TRBJ2-1; V gene: TRBV6-5; CDR3 DNA: TGTGCCAGCTTGGGACTAGCGGGGGGACGGGAGCAGTTCTTC; CDR3 protein: CASLGLAGGREQFF
clone size: NA; D gene: NA; J gene: TRBJ2-5; V gene: TRBV5-1; CDR3 DNA: TGCGCCAGCAGCCCTGCCGGGACTCGAGGAGAGACCCAGTACTTC; CDR3 protein: CASSPAGTRGETQYF
clone size: NA; D gene: TRBD1; J gene: TRBJ1-1; V gene: TRBV7-9; CDR3 DNA: TGTGCCAGCAGCCCGGGACAGGGGAACACTGAAGCTTTCTTT; CDR3 protein: CASSPGQGNTEAFF
clone size: NA; D gene: NA; J gene: TRBJ2-3; V gene: TRBV7-3; CDR3 DNA: TGTGCCAGCAGCCAACACGTGGATACGCAGTATTTT; CDR3 protein: CASSQHVDTQYF
clone size: NA; D gene: NA; J gene: TRBJ2-3; V gene: TRBV13; CDR3 DNA: TGTGCCAGCAGCCCCCGGCGGGGTACCAGCACAGATACGCAGTATTTT; CDR3 protein: CASSPRRGTSTDTQYF
clone size: NA; D gene: TRBD1; J gene: TRBJ2-7; V gene: TRBV7-9; CDR3 DNA: TGTGCCAGCAGCCGCGGGACAGGGGAAGGGGCGAAGCACTTC; CDR3 protein: CASSRGTGEGAKHF
clone size: NA; D gene: TRBD2; J gene: TRBJ2-5; V gene: TRBV9; CDR3 DNA: TGTGCCAGCGGATTGGGGGGGGTCCAGGAGACCCAGTACTTC; CDR3 protein: CASGLGGVQETQYF
clone size: NA; D gene: NA; J gene: TRBJ2-5; V gene: TRBV13; CDR3 DNA: TGTGCCAGCAGCGAAGACAGGGTCCGGGGGTTGGAGACCCAGTACTTC; CDR3 protein: CASSEDRVRGLETQYF
clone size: NA; D gene: NA; J gene: TRBJ1-5; V gene: TRBV6-4; CDR3 DNA: TGTGCCAGCAGTGCAGGCTACAATCAGCCCCAGCATTTT; CDR3 protein: CASSAGYNQPQHF
clone size: NA; D gene: NA; J gene: TRBJ1-6; V gene: TRBV28; CDR3 DNA: TGTGCCAGCAGTGCCGGTCTACCACCCCTCCACTTT; CDR3 protein: CASSAGLPPLHF
clone size: NA; D gene: NA; J gene: TRBJ2-5; V gene: TRBV28; CDR3 DNA: TGTGCCAGCAGCCTGGGGGACTTCCAAGAGACCCAGTACTTC; CDR3 protein: CASSLGDFQETQYF
clone size: NA; D gene: NA; J gene: TRBJ2-3; V gene: TRBV6-5; CDR3 DNA: TGTGCCAGCAGCACAGGCACAGATACGCAGTATTTT; CDR3 protein: CASSTGTDTQYF
clone size: NA; D gene: TRBD1; J gene: TRBJ2-3; V gene: TRBV19; CDR3 DNA: TGTGCCAGTAGTATAGGAAGTCATCGGACAGGGACAGATACGCAGTATTTT; CDR3 protein: CASSIGSHRTGTDTQYF
clone size: NA; D gene: TRBD2; J gene: TRBJ2-7; V gene: TRBV13; CDR3 DNA: TGTGCCAGCAGCTTATTGTCGGGACTAGCGGGGGGACAGTACTTC; CDR3 protein: CASSLLSGLAGGQYF
clone size: NA; D gene: NA; J gene: TRBJ1-2; V gene: TRBV19; CDR3 DNA: TGTGCCAGTAGTATAGGTACGCAGGGAATATATGGCTACACCTTC; CDR3 protein: CASSIGTQGIYGYTF
clone size: NA; D gene: NA; J gene: TRBJ2-1; V gene: TRBV29-1; CDR3 DNA: TGCAGCGTGGGATTTCAGGGCGCGGAACAGTTCTTC; CDR3 protein: CSVGFQGAEQFF
clone size: NA; D gene: TRBD1; J gene: TRBJ2-7; V gene: TRBV18; CDR3 DNA: TGTGCCAGCTCCCCTCCGGGACAGGGGGCCCACGAGCAGTACTTC; CDR3 protein: CASSPPGQGAHEQYF
clone size: once; D gene: NA; J gene: TRBJ2-1; V gene: TRBV5-1; CDR3 DNA: TGCGCCAGCAGCTTGGGACAGAGCTCCTACAATGAGCAGTTCTTC; CDR3 protein: CASSLGQSSYNEQFF
clone size: NA; D gene: NA; J gene: TRBJ1-5; V gene: TRBV5-6; CDR3 DNA: TGTGCCAGCAGCTATTTGAGGCAGCCCCAGCATTTT; CDR3 protein: CASSYLRQPQHF
clone size: few; D gene: NA; J gene: TRBJ2-7; V gene: TRBV5-1; CDR3 DNA: TGCGCCAGCAGCTTGACGGGGAATTCCTACGAGCAGTACTTC; CDR3 protein: CASSLTGNSYEQYF
clone size: NA; D gene: TRBD2; J gene: TRBJ2-2; V gene: TRBV5-1; CDR3 DNA: TGCGCCAGCAGCTTTTCCGGACTAGTGGATACCGGGGAGCTGTTTTTT; CDR3 protein: CASSFSGLVDTGELFF
clone size: NA; D gene: NA; J gene: TRBJ2-1; V gene: TRBV15; CDR3 DNA: TGTGCCACCAGTTCACGGGACATTCGTAACAATGAGCAGTTCTTC; CDR3 protein: CATSSRDIRNNEQFF
clone size: few; D gene: NA; J gene: TRBJ1-1; V gene: TRBV5-6; CDR3 DNA: TGTGCCAGCAGCTTGTTAGAGGGTGAAGCTTTCTTT; CDR3 protein: CASSLLEGEAFF
clone size: NA; D gene: NA; J gene: TRBJ1-5; V gene: TRBV19; CDR3 DNA: TGTGCCAGTAGTATTTGGAGCGGGCAGGGCAATCAGCCCCAGCATTTT; CDR3 protein: CASSIWSGQGNQPQHF
clone size: NA; D gene: TRBD1; J gene: TRBJ2-2; V gene: TRBV6-5; CDR3 DNA: TGTGCCAGCAGTTACGGACAGGGGCTGTGGACCGGGGAGCTGTTTTTT; CDR3 protein: CASSYGQGLWTGELFF
clone size: NA; D gene: NA; J gene: TRBJ2-7; V gene: TRBV11-3; CDR3 DNA: TGTGCCAGCAGCCGAGAGGAGACAGACTGCCTCGAGCAGTACTTC; CDR3 protein: CASSREETDCLEQYF
clone size: NA; D gene: TRBD1; J gene: TRBJ1-1; V gene: TRBV29-1; CDR3 DNA: TGCAGCGCTACACCGACAGGGCCGAAGAACACTGAAGCTTTCTTT; CDR3 protein: CSATPTGPKNTEAFF
clone size: once; D gene: NA; J gene: TRBJ1-2; V gene: TRBV19; CDR3 DNA: TGTGCCAGTAGTATTCACGGGTCCCCTGGCTACACCTTC; CDR3 protein: CASSIHGSPGYTF
clone size: NA; D gene: TRBD2; J gene: TRBJ2-1; V gene: TRBV6-2/TRBV6-3; CDR3 DNA: TGTGCCAGCAGCGACCCTAGCGGGGGGGAGAGGGATGAGCAGTTCTTC; CDR3 protein: CASSDPSGGERDEQFF
clone size: few; D gene: TRBD1; J gene: TRBJ1-1; V gene: TRBV4-1; CDR3 DNA: TGCGCCAGCAGCCAAGTACAGGGGGCTGAAGCTTTCTTT; CDR3 protein: CASSQVQGAEAFF
clone size: once; D gene: TRBD2; J gene: TRBJ2-1; V gene: TRBV9; CDR3 DNA: TGTGCCAGCAGCCCTTACATAGCGGGGCAGAATGAGCAGTTCTTC; CDR3 protein: CASSPYIAGQNEQFF
clone size: NA; D gene: TRBD1; J gene: TRBJ2-5; V gene: TRBV10-3; CDR3 DNA: TGTGCCATCAGTGGAACCGGGACAGGGGGCGGAGAGACCCAGTACTTC; CDR3 protein: CAISGTGTGGGETQYF
clone size: NA; D gene: NA; J gene: TRBJ2-7; V gene: TRBV6-6; CDR3 DNA: TGTGCCAGCAGTTACTCAAATTCGCGACAGGCGGGCGAGCAGTACTTC; CDR3 protein: CASSYSNSRQAGEQYF
clone size: NA; D gene: TRBD1; J gene: TRBJ2-1; V gene: TRBV6-1; CDR3 DNA: TGTGCCAGCAGTCCAGGGGGTGAGCAGTTCTTC; CDR3 protein: CASSPGGEQFF
clone size: NA; D gene: TRBD1; J gene: TRBJ2-1; V gene: TRBV6-6; CDR3 DNA: TGTGCCAGCAGTTACACCGGACAGGGAAAAGACGATGAGCAGTTCTTC; CDR3 protein: CASSYTGQGKDDEQFF
clone size: NA; D gene: NA; J gene: TRBJ1-2; V gene: TRBV21-1; CDR3 DNA: TGTGCCAGCATCCTACCATCACTGGTGCGGACCCGGAAGGGGGTATACTATGGCTACACCTTC; CDR3 protein: CASILPSLVRTRKGVYYGYTF
clone size: NA; D gene: TRBD1; J gene: TRBJ2-7; V gene: TRBV5-1; CDR3 DNA: TGCGCCAGCAGCGCCGCCGGGACAGGTCTATACGAGCAGTACTTC; CDR3 protein: CASSAAGTGLYEQYF
clone size: NA; D gene: NA; J gene: TRBJ1-2; V gene: TRBV6-1; CDR3 DNA: TGTGCCAGCAGTGAAGTACGGGAAGGCTACACCTTC; CDR3 protein: CASSEVREGYTF
clone size: once; D gene: NA; J gene: TRBJ1-3; V gene: TRBV29-1; CDR3 DNA: TGCAGCGTCGCCAATAGTACCGGAAACACCATATATTTT; CDR3 protein: CSVANSTGNTIYF
clone size: NA; D gene: NA; J gene: TRBJ2-3; V gene: TRBV21-1; CDR3 DNA: TGTGCCAGCAGCAATGGAACGGGGGGGCGCGGCACAGATACGCAGTATTTT; CDR3 protein: CASSNGTGGRGTDTQYF
clone size: NA; D gene: NA; J gene: TRBJ1-1; V gene: TRBV5-1; CDR3 DNA: TGCGCCAGCAGCTTGATTCTGAGCACTGAAGCTTTCTTT; CDR3 protein: CASSLILSTEAFF
clone size: NA; D gene: TRBD2; J gene: TRBJ2-1; V gene: TRBV6-4; CDR3 DNA: TGTGCCAGCAGTTATACTAGCGGGGGAGTCAATGAGCAGTTCTTC; CDR3 protein: CASSYTSGGVNEQFF
clone size: NA; D gene: NA; J gene: TRBJ2-1; V gene: TRBV7-3; CDR3 DNA: TGTGCCAGCAGCCGCGGGACGGCCAATGAGCAGTTCTTC; CDR3 protein: CASSRGTANEQFF